The T cell receptor beta chain under discussion was sequenced for a study of T-cell reconstitution after alpha-beta-depleted transplantation in children. Unique molecular identifiers were incorporated into the prepared TCRbeta library. Using its own MiXCR run on the PCR reads, TCRdb lists one record per CDR3 protein. The table has about 360,000 distinct CDR3 sequences, about an eighth seen once. Trimming took 6 bases from V and 10 from J, leaving 12 bases between them. The CDR3 totals 10 residues. CDR1 and CDR2 from the germline V gene are SQVTM and ANQGSEA. This specimen consisted of PBMCs, obtained from the stem cell graft. V and J are TRBV29-1 and TRBJ2-5, with D perhaps given as TRBD1 or TRBD2 (5 bases each). The clonotype was recovered from a human donor who donated a stem cell graft to a child with Fanconi anemia. CDR3 protein: CSVARGDQYF. The CDR3 nucleotides read TGCAGCGTCGCCCGGGGCGACCAGTACTTC.